Presented here are 32 T cell receptor beta chains from one specimen sequenced in a study of blood T cells in healthy people across ages. A J-beta primer mix and a sample-barcoded 5' primer were used in a second PCR of roughly 7 to 12 cycles. TCRdb re-called the 5' RACE reads through MiXCR, storing one row per CDR3 protein. Of hundreds of thousands of distinct CDR3 sequences in the sample, roughly 41% were seen once. Specimen: blood. Every receptor here comes from a woman aged 55-69 years in good health.

The rearrangement uses TRBV12-3 or TRBV12-4 and TRBJ2-7; 11 bases fit TRBD2. The J call may be wrong; the DNA end is better matched by TRBJ2-5. CDR3 length equals 14 residues. CDR3 sequence (DNA): TGTGCCAGCAGTCCGGGACTAGCGGTAGAGACCCAGTACTTC. Its protein is CASSPGLAVETQYF.

This sequence joins TRBV29-1 and TRBJ1-2; a weak D match, TRBD1 (5 bases). Between the trimmed V and J ends, which lost 4 bases and 3 bases, there was a span of 18 bases. The CDR3 is 15 amino acids. Germline assignment: CDR1 SQVTM and CDR2 ANQGSEA. The CDR3 spells CSVVEEGLDYYGYTF. The CDR3 bases are TGCAGCGTTGTAGAAGAGGGGCTCGACTACTATGGCTACACCTTC. Drawing the rest from reference TRBV29-1 and TRBJ1-2, the complete variable domain is SAVISQKPSRDICQRGTSLTIQCQVDSQVTMMFWYRQQPGQSLTLIATANQGSEATYESGFVIDKFPISRPNLTFSTLTVSNMSPEDSSIYLCSVVEEGLDYYGYTFGSGTRLTVV.

The CDR3 here is CSVEAYLTIGTGGDTQYF. The CDR3 DNA reads as TGCAGCGTTGAAGCCTATCTTACAATCGGGACAGGGGGGGATACGCAGTATTTT. The gene calls are TRBV29-1 and TRBJ2-3; the match to TRBD1 covers 11 bases. Germline values: CDR1 SQVTM, CDR2 ANQGSEA. V dropped 1 base and J dropped 6; count of bases not matched to a gene: 15. This CDR3 has 18 residues.

V is TRBV20-1 and J is TRBJ2-1, with unresolved D. V gave up 0 bases and J gave up 6 bases, with 12 bases separating them. The CDR3 spans 14 residues. The germline CDR1 and CDR2 sequences are DFQATT and SNEGSKA (reference sequence). In DNA, the CDR3 is TGCAGTGCTAGAGATCCATTACCGACCAATGAGCAGTTCTTC. Its protein product is CSARDPLPTNEQFF.

V usage is TRBV20-1 and J usage is TRBJ1-4; the D is unclear. Trimming stripped 3 bases from V and 8 bases from J, with 7 bases between. The CDR3 spans 11 residues. Germline CDR1 is DFQATT and CDR2 is SNEGSKA (reference sequence). CDR3 sequence: CSARIREKLFF. The DNA for the CDR3 is TGCAGTGCTAGGATTCGGGAAAAACTGTTTTTT.

V and J are TRBV5-6 and TRBJ2-3; 8 bases fit TRBD1. Germline CDR1 SGHDT, CDR2 YYEEEE. Unmatched junction bases numbered 5, after V lost 0 bases and J lost 2 bases. CDR3 size: 16 residues. The CDR3 DNA reads as TGTGCCAGCAGCTTGGAGGGACAGGCCTACACAGATACGCAGTATTTT. Translating gives CASSLEGQAYTDTQYF.

In its sample, this clonotype was seen a few times. This chain joins TRBV20-1 and TRBJ1-1; a possible D gene is TRBD1 (5 bases). The CDR3 contains 13 residues. V was pared by 1 base and J by 3 bases, with 9 bases between. From germline, CDR1 is DFQATT and CDR2 SNEGSKA (reference sequence). The CDR3 DNA sequence: TGCAGTGCTAGAGTATCAGGGTACACTGAAGCTTTCTTT. This codes for CSARVSGYTEAFF.

V and J are TRBV27 and TRBJ2-7; D possibly corresponds to TRBD2 (6 bases). Germline V gene sequence: CDR1 MNHEY, CDR2 SMNVEV (reference sequence). This CDR3 is built from 14 residues. V lost 10 bases and J 2 bases, leaving 18 bases between the germline ends. In DNA form, the CDR3 reads TGTGCCACCCATGGTGTAGCGGCTACCTACGAGCAGTACTTC. Translating gives CATHGVAATYEQYF.

The V call is TRBV2, the J call TRBJ2-5; perhaps TRBD1 as D (6 bases). The V end lost 2 bases, the J end lost 3 bases, and 13 bases lay between the germline ends. Germline CDR1 SNHLY, CDR2 FYNNEI. This CDR3 region has 15 residues. The CDR3 here is CASSEPKGDKETQYF. CDR3 bases: TGTGCCAGCAGTGAACCCAAGGGGGATAAAGAGACCCAGTACTTC.

This clonotype came up a few times. The rearrangement joins TRBV18 to TRBJ2-1, with D maybe TRBD1 (7 bases). The V end lost 5 bases, the J end lost 13 bases, and 15 bases lay between the germline ends. The CDR3 is 12 amino acids. Germline CDR1 reads KGHSH; CDR2 reads LQKENI. This CDR3 reads CASSTTGEVQFF. In DNA form, the CDR3 reads TGTGCCAGCTCAACAACAGGGGAGGTTCAGTTCTTC.

On this clonotype itself: One junction end does not reproduce the germline sequence, and a read error may be involved. This chain joins TRBV5-6 and TRBJ2-5; TRBD1 is a possible D gene (6 bases). This CDR3 comprises 15 residues. Germline V gene sequence: CDR1 SGHDT, CDR2 YYEEEE. In nucleotides, the CDR3 is TGTGCCAGCAACTTGCCCCGGGACAACAACAATGAGCAGTACTTC. This codes for CASNLPRDNNNEQYF.

V and J are TRBV12-3 or TRBV12-4 and TRBJ2-5; 7 bases agree with TRBD1. This CDR3 has 14 amino acids. V lost 5 bases, J lost 5 bases, and 8 bases stayed unmatched. The CDR3, as DNA: TGTGCCAGCAGTCCTAGGGGGCCTCAGGAGACCCAGTACTTC. Translating gives CASSPRGPQETQYF.

This chain links TRBV5-1 with TRBJ2-1, with TRBD2 as a possible D gene (5 bases). CDR1 SGHRS and CDR2 YFSETQ come from the germline V gene. This CDR3 spans 15 amino acids. The germline V and J ends were trimmed by 1 base and 4 bases, with 12 bases remaining between them. In nucleotides, the CDR3 is TGCGCCAGCAGCTTGAGTCGAGCGGATTACAATGAGCAGTTCTTC. Its protein product is CASSLSRADYNEQFF.

This clonotype was counted a single time. The gene calls are TRBV20-1 and TRBJ1-3; D may be TRBD1 (5 bases). The CDR3 sequence is 15 residues long. Germline CDR1 is DFQATT and CDR2 is SNEGSKA (reference sequence). V was shortened by 0 bases and J by 3 bases, with 12 bases between the two germline ends. The CDR3 loop is CSARDNRGSGNTIYF. In DNA, the CDR3 is TGCAGTGCTAGAGATAATAGGGGCAGTGGAAACACCATATATTTT.

The chain employs TRBV4-1 and TRBJ2-5; 11 bases align to TRBD2. V lost 1 base, J lost 5 bases, and 15 bases stayed unmatched. The CDR3 is 19 amino acids. Germline V CDR1 and CDR2: MGHRA, YSYEKL. CDR3 nucleotides: TGCGCCAGCAGCCAAGGCTCTTCTAGCGGGGGGCGGATTTGGGAGACCCAGTACTTC. Its protein is CASSQGSSSGGRIWETQYF.

This clonotype was counted a few times. V gene TRBV7-2 combines with J gene TRBJ1-5; no reliable D call. The V end was cut by 5 bases, the J end by 7 bases, with 15 bases between. Germline loops: CDR1 SGHTA, CDR2 FQGNSA. The CDR3 consists of 14 residues. The CDR3 sequence: CASSPPGIRQPQHF. The CDR3 region has the DNA TGTGCCAGCAGCCCCCCGGGAATAAGGCAGCCCCAGCATTTT.

This clonotype was recorded a few times. V usage is TRBV9 and J usage is TRBJ2-1, with 7 bases matching TRBD1. Germline V gene lookup returns CDR1 SGDLS and CDR2 YYNGEE. V was clipped by 3 bases and J by 4 bases; unmatched bases: 4. The CDR3 sequence is 14 residues long. CDR3 sequence (DNA): TGTGCCAGCAGCGCGGGACAGCGTTACAATGAGCAGTTCTTC. Translation gives CASSAGQRYNEQFF.

The genes are TRBV6-2 or TRBV6-3 and TRBJ2-1; D call uncertain. The germline CDR1 and CDR2 sequences are MNHEY and SVGEGT. V lost 10 bases to trimming and J lost 6 bases, with 16 bases between them. CDR3 length: 13 amino acids. The DNA of the CDR3 is TGTGCCACGAGACGTGAGGTACTCAATGAGCAGTTCTTC. Encoded protein: CATRREVLNEQFF.

The genes are TRBV3-1 and TRBJ1-2; D is unresolved. The V gene's germline CDR1 is LGHDT and CDR2 YNNKEL (reference sequence). This CDR3 region has 13 residues. Trimming shortened V by 0 bases and J by 7 bases, and 9 bases separated the two germline ends. In nucleotides, the CDR3 is TGTGCCAGCAGCCAAGACGGGTTGGTTGGCTACACCTTC. It translates to CASSQDGLVGYTF.

There are a few counts of this clonotype. The rearrangement joins TRBV28 to TRBJ2-5; 13 bases agree with TRBD2. The CDR3 has 16 amino acids. Per germline, CDR1 MDHEN and CDR2 SYDVKM. The V gene end was trimmed by 4 bases and the J gene end by 0 bases; junction bases not matched to a gene: 2. The CDR3 nucleotides are TGTGCCAGCAGTTCGGGACTAGCGGGAAACCAAGAGACCCAGTACTTC. Its translation is CASSSGLAGNQETQYF.

The chain recombines TRBV20-1 with TRBJ2-7; 10 bases fit TRBD2. With the DNA end fitting TRBJ2-5 better, the J assignment may be wrong. The CDR3 has 16 residues. Germline CDR1 and CDR2: DFQATT and SNEGSKA (reference sequence). The CDR3 spells CSVDTGLAVPHETQYF. Here the CDR3 DNA reads TGCAGTGTCGACACTGGACTAGCGGTTCCTCACGAGACCCAGTACTTC.

This clonotype was detected many times. The chain has TRBV4-3 and TRBJ1-6, with 9 positions matching TRBD1. The CDR3 contains 15 residues. In germline, CDR1 is LGHNA, CDR2 YSLEER. Losses at the gene ends were 3 bases for V and 7 bases for J; bases not matched to a gene: 4. CDR3 coding DNA: TGCGCCAGCAGCCATCCAGGGACAGGGAATTCACCCCTCCACTTT. Its protein product is CASSHPGTGNSPLHF.

In this sample, this clonotype turned up a few times. The V gene is TRBV7-9, the J gene TRBJ2-1, with 10 bases aligning to TRBD1. Germline V CDR1 and CDR2: SEHNR, FQNEAQ (reference sequence). V was clipped by 4 bases and J by 0 bases; unmatched bases: 18. The CDR3 consists of 21 residues. The CDR3 bases are TGTGCCAGCAGCTCCCCCCCGTCGGACAGGGGGGAACTGAGCTCCTACAATGAGCAGTTCTTC. Encoded protein: CASSSPPSDRGELSSYNEQFF.

This rearrangement joins TRBV12-3 or TRBV12-4 to TRBJ1-6; D may be TRBD1 (6 bases). This CDR3 is 15 amino acids long. Trimming removed 7 bases at V and 7 bases at J, with 17 bases between. The CDR3 sequence: CASTLGAGGNSPLHF. The CDR3 DNA sequence: TGTGCCAGCACCCTTGGAGCGGGGGGCAATTCACCCCTCCACTTT.

This rearrangement joins TRBV5-1 to TRBJ1-4, with D maybe TRBD1 (6 bases). Germline CDR1 SGHRS, CDR2 YFSETQ. The ends were cut back, 2 bases at V and 8 bases at J, with 13 bases in the middle. This CDR3 contains 14 residues. CDR3 nucleotides: TGCGCCAGCAGCTTAGACAGGCCTCGGGAAAAACTGTTTTTT. Its protein product is CASSLDRPREKLFF.

Worth noting for this clonotype: Compared with germline, one end of the junction differs, possibly owing to a read error. V usage is TRBV18 and J usage is TRBJ2-7, with 10 bases matching TRBD1. From germline, CDR1 is KGHSH and CDR2 LQKENI. The CDR3 is 15 residues long. The CDR3 here is CACSQGQGDTYEQYF. DNA for the CDR3: TGTGCCTGCTCACAAGGACAGGGGGATACCTACGAGCAGTACTTC.

This chain links TRBV7-3 with TRBJ2-3, with TRBD2 as a possible D gene (5 bases). Germline CDR1 SGHTA, CDR2 FQGTGA. V dropped 4 bases and J dropped 4 bases, with 12 bases sitting between them. There are 14 residues in the CDR3. The CDR3: CASSSTSFADTQYF. The CDR3, as DNA: TGTGCCAGCAGCTCAACTAGTTTCGCAGATACGCAGTATTTT.

The chain combines TRBV20-1 with TRBJ1-2; TRBD1 agrees at 9 bases. This CDR3 has 14 residues. CDR1 DFQATT and CDR2 SNEGSKA come from the germline V gene (reference sequence). Losses at the gene ends were 3 bases for V and 4 bases for J; bases not matched to a gene: 6. CDR3 sequence (DNA): TGCAGTGCTAGGGGACAGGGTGTGGTCTATGGCTACACCTTC. Protein: CSARGQGVVYGYTF.

This clonotype has a count of ten or more. J is TRBJ2-7 and V is TRBV5-1; 8 bases align to TRBD2. V gave up 0 bases and J gave up 3 bases; unmatched junction bases: 2. Germline V gives CDR1 SGHRS, CDR2 YFSETQ. The length of the CDR3 is 14 residues. The CDR3 spells CASSLDLAGYEQYF. DNA for the CDR3: TGCGCCAGCAGCTTGGATCTAGCGGGCTACGAGCAGTACTTC.

This clonotype was observed a handful of times. V gene TRBV30 combines with J gene TRBJ1-2, with D possibly matching TRBD1 (5 bases). V shed 0 bases and J shed 8 bases, with 7 bases lying between them. The CDR3 runs 11 residues. The germline V gene encodes CDR1 GTSNPN and CDR2 SVGIG (reference sequence). The CDR3 bases are TGTGCCTGGAGTGTATCAGGGGGCTACACCTTC. Translating it yields CAWSVSGGYTF.

Concerning this clonotype: The CDR3 ends on some other residue instead of the conserved phenylalanine or tryptophan, so this is likely a read error. This chain links TRBV20-1 with TRBJ1-2; D call uncertain. V lost 1 base and J 8 bases, leaving 11 bases between the germline ends. The CDR3 extends over 12 amino acids. CDR1 DFQATT and CDR2 SNEGSKA come from the germline V gene (reference sequence). CDR3 sequence: CSARGQPGGYTL. The CDR3 DNA sequence: TGCAGTGCTAGAGGGCAACCAGGAGGCTACACCTTG.

The chain employs TRBV10-3 and TRBJ1-6; D ambiguous. V lost 3 bases and J lost 9, with 15 bases in between. Germline loops: CDR1 ENHRY, CDR2 SYGVKD. The CDR3 has 15 residues. The CDR3 spells CAISDSGSLSSPLHF. The CDR3, as DNA: TGTGCCATCAGTGACTCCGGGTCCCTTAGTTCACCCCTCCACTTT.